These T cell receptor beta chains were read from a single sample in a study of blood T cell repertoires in COVID-19. The assay was immunoSEQ multiplex PCR, and TCRdb's table has in-frame clones only and misses some. This sample has about 22,000 clones; 80% to 90% occur once, and the top ten carry about a quarter. Sequencing used peripheral blood. Every receptor here comes from a human donor with active COVID-19. The donor label of this sample is uncertain. Each CDR3 is given with its conserved first and last residue. The D gene is left open where the match is weak. Clone sizes are given selectively: once, few, many, or a class where the clone is expanded.

J gene,D gene,V gene,CDR3 length,clone size,CDR3 DNA,CDR3 protein
TRBJ2-7,NA,TRBV7-9,13,NA,TGTGCCAGCAGCCCTACGGCTGGAGAGGAGCAGTACTTC,CASSPTAGEEQYF
TRBJ2-1,NA,TRBV6-4,16,NA,TGTGCCAGCAGTGACTCGGCAGGGGTGTCCTACAATGAGCAGTTCTTC,CASSDSAGVSYNEQFF
TRBJ2-7,TRBD1,TRBV19,15,NA,TGTGCCAGTAGTTCTCCGGGACAGCCGGCCTACGAGCAGTACTTC,CASSSPGQPAYEQYF
TRBJ2-2,TRBD1,TRBV7-9,18,NA,TGTGCCAGCAGCCCAGGATACGGACAGGGGCCGAACACCGGGGAGCTGTTTTTT,CASSPGYGQGPNTGELFF
TRBJ1-3,NA,TRBV15,15,NA,TGTGCCACCAGCAGAGAAGGAGGCTCTGGAAACACCATATATTTT,CATSREGGSGNTIYF
TRBJ1-1,NA,TRBV7-9,15,NA,TGTGCCAGCAGCCAAACCACGGTTTCGGACACTGAAGCTTTCTTT,CASSQTTVSDTEAFF
TRBJ2-5,NA,TRBV6-1,13,NA,TGTGCCAGCAGTGACGCCTTAGATGGGACCCAGTACTTC,CASSDALDGTQYF
TRBJ2-3,TRBD1,TRBV18,16,NA,TGTGCCAGCTCCTCCGGGCGAACAGGGGTCACAGATACGCAGTATTTT,CASSSGRTGVTDTQYF
TRBJ2-4,NA,TRBV5-1,14,NA,TGCGCCAGCAATTCCGGAAACGGGGGAAACATTCAGTACTTC,CASNSGNGGNIQYF
TRBJ2-5,NA,TRBV9,17,NA,TGTGCCAGCAGCGTAGCCTCCCCCGGGGGAGGCCAAGAGACCCAGTACTTC,CASSVASPGGGQETQYF
TRBJ2-1,NA,TRBV5-1,15,few,TGCGCCAGCAGCTTGCAGGCAAGCTCCTACAATGAGCAGTTCTTC,CASSLQASSYNEQFF
TRBJ1-5,NA,TRBV4-1,16,once,TGCGCCAGCAGCCAAGATTTATTCCCTAGCAATCAGCCCCAGCATTTT,CASSQDLFPSNQPQHF
TRBJ2-2,TRBD1,TRBV6-9,17,NA,TGTGCCAGCCGGGACAGGGGACAGAGCTTGAACACCGGGGAGCTGTTTTTT,CASRDRGQSLNTGELFF
TRBJ1-2,NA,TRBV29-1,17,few,TGCAGCGTATATACCCCCGGGACACCTGGTCAGGACTATGGCTACACCTTC,CSVYTPGTPGQDYGYTF
TRBJ1-1,NA,TRBV25-1,15,NA,TGTGCCAGCAGTGTAACAGGGTGGGCGAACACTGAAGCTTTCTTT,CASSVTGWANTEAFF
TRBJ2-6,TRBD1,TRBV28,17,NA,TGTGCCAGCAACTTACAGGGGGCCCCCTCTGGGGCCAACGTCCTGACTTTC,CASNLQGAPSGANVLTF
TRBJ2-5,TRBD2,TRBV7-2,15,NA,TGTGCCAGCAGCTTGACTAGCGGGATACGAGAGACCCAGTACTTC,CASSLTSGIRETQYF
TRBJ2-3,NA,TRBV5-1,11,once,TGCGCCAGCAGCTTCAGAGATACGCAGTATTTT,CASSFRDTQYF
TRBJ2-1,NA,TRBV28,14,once,TGTGCCAGCAGTTTACGGGGACTCCACAATGAGCAGTTCTTC,CASSLRGLHNEQFF
TRBJ1-2,NA,TRBV19,15,NA,TGTGCCAGTAGTAGGGGGCAGGAGACGTATTATGGCTACACCTTC,CASSRGQETYYGYTF
TRBJ2-7,NA,TRBV7-6,15,NA,TGTGCCAGCAGCCTGTCGGACGGAGGACCCTACGAGCAGTACTTC,CASSLSDGGPYEQYF
TRBJ2-2,TRBD2,TRBV6-5,15,NA,TGTGCCAGCAGTTCTGCGGGAGTTTACACCGGGGAGCTGTTTTTT,CASSSAGVYTGELFF
TRBJ1-6,NA,TRBV30,15,once,TGTGCCTGGAGTGTACCGGGTCAGGGCCTCTCACCCCTCCACTTT,CAWSVPGQGLSPLHF
TRBJ2-7,NA,TRBV9,14,NA,TGTGCCAGCAGCGTAGACGCAGGGTGGGACGAGCAGTACTTC,CASSVDAGWDEQYF